This is a list of T cell receptor beta chains from one sample in a study of blood T cell repertoires in COVID-19. Profiling relied on immunoSEQ multiplex PCR, and the TCRdb table lists in-frame clones only, not all of them. Altogether 160,000 or so clones are present, roughly 87% being singletons, with the ten largest covering 8% to 9.5%. Sequenced sample: peripheral blood. These receptors came from a woman between 65 and 79 years old with acute or convalescent COVID-19. The CDR3 runs from the conserved cysteine through the conserved F or W. D genes are given only for firm matches.

J gene	V gene	D gene	CDR3 length	CDR3 protein	CDR3 DNA
TRBJ1-3	TRBV5-5	NA	16	CASSFAVGNSGNTIYF	TGTGCCAGCAGCTTTGCGGTCGGGAACTCTGGAAACACCATATATTTT
TRBJ2-2	TRBV5-6	TRBD1	17	CASSLTLQGASTGELFF	TGTGCCAGCAGCCTCACCTTACAGGGGGCTAGTACCGGGGAGCTGTTTTTT
TRBJ1-2	TRBV7-2	TRBD1	13	CASSLNRGYGYTF	TGTGCCAGCAGCTTGAACAGGGGCTATGGCTACACCTTC
TRBJ2-3	TRBV6-4	TRBD2	13	CASSQREGDTQYF	TGTGCCAGCAGCCAGCGGGAAGGAGATACGCAGTATTTT
TRBJ2-1	TRBV7-6	NA	15	CASSLWSGHYNEQFF	TGTGCCAGCAGCTTATGGTCAGGACACTACAATGAGCAGTTCTTC
TRBJ1-3	TRBV3-1/TRBV3-2	NA	14	CASSQAGTGNTIYF	TGTGCCAGCAGCCAGGCCGGGACAGGAAACACCATATATTTT
TRBJ2-3	TRBV5-8	TRBD1	15	CASITTGWPRDTQYF	TGTGCCAGCATCACGACAGGGTGGCCCCGAGATACGCAGTATTTT
TRBJ2-5	TRBV3-1/TRBV3-2	NA	15	CASSQVRLEQETQYF	TGTGCCAGCAGCCAAGTTCGACTGGAGCAAGAGACCCAGTACTTC
TRBJ1-5	TRBV19	NA	14	CASTEYGLNQPQHF	TGTGCCAGTACCGAGTACGGACTCAATCAGCCCCAGCATTTT
TRBJ1-6	TRBV18	TRBD1	14	CASSPGQDNSPLHF	TGTGCCAGCTCACCGGGACAGGATAATTCACCCCTCCACTTT
TRBJ2-4	TRBV19	NA	14	CASTPGLGKNIQYF	TGTGCCAGTACCCCAGGGCTGGGCAAAAACATTCAGTACTTC
TRBJ2-7	TRBV11-2	NA	15	CASSLLPDSSYEQYF	TGTGCCAGCAGCTTATTACCGGACAGCTCCTACGAGCAGTACTTC
TRBJ2-1	TRBV10-1	NA	15	CASSESYDWHNEQFF	TGCGCCAGCAGTGAGTCCTATGACTGGCACAATGAGCAGTTCTTC
TRBJ2-7	TRBV3-1/TRBV3-2	NA	17	CASSQVHKQGHGYEQYF	TGTGCCAGCAGCCAAGTCCATAAACAGGGACACGGTTACGAGCAGTACTTC
TRBJ2-3	TRBV7-2	TRBD2	15	CASSTRTSGPDTQYF	TGTGCCAGCAGCACCCGGACTAGCGGGCCAGATACGCAGTATTTT
TRBJ1-3	TRBV27	TRBD1	15	CASSIRTGTGNTIYF	TGTGCCAGCAGTATACGGACAGGGACTGGAAACACCATATATTTT
TRBJ1-2	TRBV29-1	NA	12	CSVGQESNGYTF	TGCAGCGTTGGACAGGAGTCTAATGGCTACACCTTC